This T cell receptor (beta chain) comes out of a study of cytomegalovirus exposure and HLA in healthy donors. Of note for this clone: Its target is unknown.

Study findings and constraints: The classifier reportedly diagnosed cytomegalovirus status with high specificity and sensitivity. Most observed TCR sequences were rare, whereas some public TCRs were detected in many donors.

Amplification used 60 Vbeta primers and 13 Jbeta primers. In the original analysis: The count from a later analysis was about 80 million unique TCR beta chains, around 11 million of them shared. Produced via immunoSEQ multiplex PCR; TCRdb's table is partial and in-frame only. That table is the source of V, J and clone size, and D and trimming were worked out from the DNA. The repertoire includes 60,000 to 90,000 clones, roughly 64% of them detected once, and less than 9% sits in the top ten. The CDR3 length is 16 residues. The V segment lost 4 bases and the J segment 4 bases; nucleotides outside the gene matches: 9. Germline CDR1 reads MDHEN; CDR2 reads SYDVKM.

The origin of this receptor is a man aged 40-49 years in good health and CMV-seropositive. Source material: PBMCs. The V and J genes are TRBV28 and TRBJ2-3; TRBD2 matches at 9 bases. Here the CDR3 reads CASSSHRRGGADTQYF. In DNA form, the CDR3 reads TGTGCCAGCAGTTCCCACCGGCGGGGGGGAGCAGATACGCAGTATTTT.